The clone carrying this T cell receptor beta chain was detected only a few times. Its target is unknown. A multiplex PCR was run with 60 Vbeta primers and 13 Jbeta primers. Repertoires were generated with immunoSEQ multiplex PCR, while TCRdb's copy carries only in-frame clones and drops some. The sample lists around 200,000 clones; 82% were seen once. The CDR3 has 15 amino acids. V dropped 6 bases and J dropped 4; count of bases not matched to a gene: 4. The germline V gene has CDR1 SGHTA and CDR2 FQGTGA. These data originate in a study of cytomegalovirus exposure and HLA in healthy donors. General study findings and limits: Cytomegalovirus association was listed for approximately 160 TCR beta chains.

J is TRBJ2-1 and V is TRBV7-3; 12 bases agree with TRBD2. The specimen was PBMCs. This clonotype was obtained from a woman in her 40s in good health and CMV-seronegative. The CDR3 region has the DNA TGTGCCAGCAGTCCGACTAGCGGGGGATACAATGAGCAGTTCTTC. Amino acid sequence: CASSPTSGGYNEQFF. Full variable domain (remainder filled in from reference TRBV7-3 and TRBJ2-1): GAGVSQTPSNKVTEKGKYVELRCDPISGHTALYWYRQSLGQGPEFLIYFQGTGAADDSGLPNDRFFAVRPEGSVSTLKIQRTERGDSAVYLCASSPTSGGYNEQFFGPGTRLTVL.